The entry that follows covers one TCR beta chain sequence. The antigen is unknown. The data originate from a study of T cell responses to AZD1222 COVID-19 vaccine. General study findings and limits: None of the repertoires were sampled until the peak T cell response had passed. Spike-specific TCR depth and breadth grew after two AZD1222 doses. Donors in the cohort were predominantly white British and more often female, and clonal diversity was possibly underestimated.

CDR1 MGHRA and CDR2 YSYEKL come from the germline V gene. The CDR3 is made up of 15 amino acids. V lost 0 bases to trimming and J lost 1 base, with 7 bases between them. Method: immunoSEQ multiplex PCR; TCRdb's copy keeps in-frame clones and lacks some. The sample has 150,000 or so clones, about 92% seen once. The specimen was peripheral blood, collected on day 0 of MenACWY control vaccination. The rearrangement uses TRBV4-1 and TRBJ1-3, with D possibly being TRBD1 (5 bases). The TCR sequence derives from an adult in good health. The chain's CDR3 is CASSQDRVSGNTIYF. The CDR3 DNA is TGCGCCAGCAGCCAAGACAGGGTTTCTGGAAACACCATATATTTT.